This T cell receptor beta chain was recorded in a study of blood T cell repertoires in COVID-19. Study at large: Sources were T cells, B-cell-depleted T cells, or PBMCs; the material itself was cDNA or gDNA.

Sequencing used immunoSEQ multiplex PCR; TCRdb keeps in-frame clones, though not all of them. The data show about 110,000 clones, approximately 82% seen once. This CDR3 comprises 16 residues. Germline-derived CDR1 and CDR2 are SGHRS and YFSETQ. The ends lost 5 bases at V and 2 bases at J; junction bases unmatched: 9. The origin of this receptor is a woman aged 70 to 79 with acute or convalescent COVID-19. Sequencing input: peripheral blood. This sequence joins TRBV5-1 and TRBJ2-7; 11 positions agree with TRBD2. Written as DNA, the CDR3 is TGCGCCAGCAGTCCGCGCGGGACTAGCGGCCCCTACGAGCAGTACTTC. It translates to CASSPRGTSGPYEQYF.